This T cell receptor beta chain was obtained from a study of T-cell memory formation after mild COVID-19. The wider study: Clusters were largely donor specific. Study observations and caveats: Contracting clones from day 15 to 85 showed balanced CD4/CD8; later expanders favored CD4+. Certain responding clones were present in pre-infection memory, suggesting participation of cross-reactive memory.

MiXCR was run by TCRdb on the 5' RACE reads, yielding one entry per CDR3 protein. The sample yields 350,000 to 500,000 distinct CDR3 sequences, 20% seen once. This clonotype has only a few counts. Antigen unknown. The length of the CDR3 is 14 residues. V shed 4 bases and J shed 5 bases, with 12 bases lying between them. Germline V gene lookup returns CDR1 ENHRY and CDR2 SYGVKD. The TCR originated in an adult woman who had mild COVID-19 (a few samples of this study predate the infection). Cell type and time point are not known. Sample: PBMCs or a T cell subset sorted from them (not recorded which). The chain joins TRBV10-3 to TRBJ2-1; D not resolved. As DNA, the CDR3 is TGTGCCATCAGTGCAACAGCATTTAACAATGAGCAGTTCTTC. Its translation is CAISATAFNNEQFF.